This TCR beta chain was sequenced during a study of circulating CD8 cells and anti-PD-1 response in melanoma. By its share, this clonotype is medium-sized. Antigen specificity is unknown. This CDR3 has 12 residues. Trimming took 6 bases from V and 2 from J, leaving 5 bases between them. Germline V gene lookup returns CDR1 MNHEY and CDR2 SMNVEV (reference sequence). Findings and limits, study-wide: Experiments were generally run without replicates. Diversity ranked highest in DNEG and lowest in TIGIT subsets.

Sorting of live CD3+CD8+TCRalphabeta+ cells by PD-1 and/or TIGIT gave four subsets. The QIAseq Immune Repertoire TCR panel built the libraries from approximately 15 ng of total RNA. MiXCR, applied by TCRdb to the reads, yields one record per CDR3 protein. The repertoire holds approximately 1,500 distinct CDR3 sequences, with roughly 9% as singletons. The specimen was CD8+ T cells from PBMCs, collected at baseline or after one month of anti-PD-1 therapy (not recorded which). The rearrangement links TRBV27 to TRBJ1-5; D remains ambiguous. The source is a human donor with melanoma. CDR3 DNA sequence: TGTGCCAGCAGGCTGGGCAATCAGCCCCAGCATTTT. It is translated as CASRLGNQPQHF.